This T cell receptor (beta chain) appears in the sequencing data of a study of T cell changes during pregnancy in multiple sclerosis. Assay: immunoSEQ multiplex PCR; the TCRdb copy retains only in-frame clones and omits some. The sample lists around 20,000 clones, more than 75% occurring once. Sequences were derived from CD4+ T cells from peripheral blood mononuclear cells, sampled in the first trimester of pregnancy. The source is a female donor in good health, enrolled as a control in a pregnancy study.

CDR3 amino acids: CASSPGLYQETQYF. The CDR3, as DNA: TGTGCCAGCAGCCCAGGACTATACCAAGAGACCCAGTACTTC. The chain links TRBV2 to TRBJ2-5; weak D call: TRBD2 (6 bases). Trimming took 6 bases from V and 0 from J, leaving 11 bases between them. CDR1 is SNHLY, CDR2 FYNNEI, per germline. The CDR3 sequence is 14 residues long.